The next 28 T cell receptor beta chains were all read from a single sample in a study of a mutant IDH1 vaccine in newly diagnosed glioma. These receptors have no identified antigens. TCRdb's table, derived via immunoSEQ multiplex PCR, lists solely in-frame clones and lacks some. The sample holds some 21,000 clones, just under 90% seen once. This sample's time point: week 11, during vaccination. Every single dose of the vaccine, 300 ug of mutant IDH1 20-mer peptide, came with topical imiquimod. The material sequenced was PBMCs, taken from a glioma patient whose treatment included an IDH1 peptide vaccine. The receptors come from a woman in her forties with glioma.

The genes are TRBV27 and TRBJ1-1, with unresolved D. The length of the CDR3 is 14 residues. The V gene's germline CDR1 is MNHEY and CDR2 SMNVEV (reference sequence). V lost 5 bases and J lost 8, with 18 bases in between. Here the CDR3 DNA reads TGTGCCAGCAGTCCCCTTCCTTTGGACTCCGAAGCTTTCTTT. Translated, it gives CASSPLPLDSEAFF.

The chain links TRBV29-1 to TRBJ1-2; 7 bases are shared with TRBD1. The V gene's germline CDR1 is SQVTM and CDR2 ANQGSEA. The trim removed 5 bases at V and 4 bases at J, leaving 1 base unmatched. The CDR3 extends over 11 amino acids. In nucleotides, the CDR3 is TGCAGCGTTTGGACAGGCTATGGCTACACCTTC. This codes for CSVWTGYGYTF.

The chain couples TRBV5-4 to TRBJ1-2, with TRBD1 identical over 9 bases. This CDR3 has 14 amino acids. The J segment lost 2 bases and the V segment lost 4 bases, leaving 3 bases of the junction unmatched. Germline V gene data show CDR1 as SGHNT and CDR2 as YYREEE (reference sequence). CDR3 in DNA: TGTGCCAGCAGCCAAGGGACAGGGAACTATGGCTACACCTTC. Its protein product is CASSQGTGNYGYTF.

CDR3 DNA: TGTGCCAGCTTTTGGAGCGGGGGAGAGGACACCGGGGAGCTGTTTTTT. This sequence encodes CASFWSGGEDTGELFF. This sequence joins TRBV2 and TRBJ2-2; 8 bases agree with TRBD2. The CDR3 has 16 amino acids. CDR1 is SNHLY, CDR2 FYNNEI, per germline. Trimming cost V 8 bases and J 3 bases; bases outside gene matches: 11.

The chain has TRBV7-9 and TRBJ1-5; tentatively, D is TRBD1 (6 bases). The CDR3 runs to 15 residues. V was shortened by 3 bases and J by 4 bases, with 13 bases between the two germline ends. CDR1 is SEHNR, CDR2 FQNEAQ, per germline (reference sequence). The CDR3 DNA reads as TGTGCCAGCAGCTTGGCCGACAGGCCAAATCAGCCCCAGCATTTT. Its translation: CASSLADRPNQPQHF.

V gene TRBV30 combines with J gene TRBJ2-1, with no clear D. Per germline, CDR1 GTSNPN and CDR2 SVGIG (reference sequence). This CDR3 spans 13 amino acids. With 0 bases removed from V and 8 bases from J, the gap between germline ends came to 11 bases. In DNA, the CDR3 is TGTGCCTGGAGTGTACCTTGGGCAGATGAGCAGTTCTTC. This codes for CAWSVPWADEQFF.

The V and J genes are TRBV7-9 and TRBJ1-5; no firm D call. V dropped 1 base and J dropped 3 bases, with 13 bases sitting between them. This CDR3 has 16 amino acids. Per the germline V gene, CDR1 is SEHNR and CDR2 is FQNEAQ (reference sequence). The CDR3 bases are TGTGCCAGCAGCTTAGGCTATCCGGGCCTCAATCAGCCCCAGCATTTT. Translating gives CASSLGYPGLNQPQHF.

J is TRBJ2-1 and V is TRBV6-6; TRBD2 is a possible D gene (5 bases). The V gene's germline CDR1 is MNHNY and CDR2 SVGAGI (reference sequence). V was clipped by 0 bases and J by 4 bases, with 7 bases between them. The CDR3 contains 14 residues. CDR3 DNA: TGTGCCAGCAGTTACTCGAGGGTATACAATGAGCAGTTCTTC. It yields the protein CASSYSRVYNEQFF.

V gene TRBV19 combines with J gene TRBJ2-1; D could derive from TRBD1 or TRBD2 (6 bases each). V was clipped by 11 bases and J by 7 bases, with 21 bases between them. This CDR3 is 14 amino acids long. CDR1 and CDR2 (germline): LNHDA, SQIVND (reference sequence). The CDR3 reads CAAQEGGVSNEQFF. As DNA, the CDR3 is TGTGCCGCCCAAGAGGGGGGTGTGTCAAATGAGCAGTTCTTC.

The chain links TRBV25-1 to TRBJ1-3; no clear D gene. The CDR3 extends over 12 amino acids. Per the germline V gene, CDR1 is MGHDK and CDR2 is SYGVNS. V dropped 5 bases and J dropped 2 bases, with 4 bases sitting between them. CDR3 in DNA: TGTGCCAGCAGTACCACTGGAAACACCATATATTTT. It specifies CASSTTGNTIYF.

The rearrangement uses TRBV5-6 and TRBJ2-7; 7 positions match TRBD1. V gave up 4 bases and J gave up 2 bases; unmatched junction bases: 9. CDR3 length equals 15 residues. Germline assignment: CDR1 SGHDT and CDR2 YYEEEE. CDR3 sequence (DNA): TGTGCCAGCAGCACCTGGACAGGCATCACCTACGAGCAGTACTTC. Residues: CASSTWTGITYEQYF.

The chain carries TRBV14 and TRBJ1-2; weak D call: TRBD1 (5 bases). CDR3 length equals 16 residues. Germline V gene lookup returns CDR1 SGHDN and CDR2 FVKESK. V was pared by 4 bases and J by 0 bases, with 15 bases between. The CDR3 coding sequence is TGTGCCAGCAGCCGGGGACGGGATCTCACTAACTATGGCTACACCTTC. As protein: CASSRGRDLTNYGYTF.

This chain joins TRBV2 and TRBJ2-7, with D maybe TRBD1 (6 bases). V was cut by 2 bases and J by 3 bases, with 11 bases left in between. CDR1 and CDR2 from the germline V gene are SNHLY and FYNNEI. This CDR3 is 14 amino acids long. The CDR3 DNA is TGTGCCAGCAGTGAACAGGGGATTGGCTACGAGCAGTACTTC. Encoded protein: CASSEQGIGYEQYF.

The chain combines TRBV14 with TRBJ1-1; D unresolved. V dropped 4 bases and J dropped 4 bases, with 13 bases sitting between them. CDR3 size: 14 residues. Germline V gene sequence: CDR1 SGHDN, CDR2 FVKESK. Written as DNA, the CDR3 is TGTGCCAGCAGCCCCACCTTGGGATTCACTGAAGCTTTCTTT. It specifies CASSPTLGFTEAFF.

The CDR3 sequence: CASSPPRDRVQTQYF. The DNA for the CDR3 is TGTGCCAGCAGCCCACCCCGGGACAGGGTCCAGACCCAGTACTTC. V usage is TRBV13 and J usage is TRBJ2-5, with 9 bases fitting TRBD1. Germline V gene lookup returns CDR1 PRHDT and CDR2 FYEKMQ (reference sequence). The V and J ends lost 5 bases and 6 bases, in that order; junction bases with no gene match: 10. This CDR3 is built from 15 residues.

This chain uses TRBV4-2 with TRBJ2-7; 10 bases map to TRBD2. V gave up 1 base and J gave up 0 bases; unmatched junction bases: 12. The CDR3 loop spans 19 amino acids. From germline, CDR1 is LGHNA and CDR2 YNFKEQ. CDR3 nucleotides: TGTGCCAGCAGCCAAGCTTCTAGCGGGGGCCTTACTAGCTCCTACGAGCAGTACTTC. Protein: CASSQASSGGLTSSYEQYF.

CDR3 sequence reads: CASSRTSGRTGELFF. CDR3 coding DNA: TGTGCCAGCAGCAGAACTAGCGGGAGGACCGGGGAGCTGTTTTTT. V is TRBV7-2 and J is TRBJ2-2, with 12 nucleotides matching TRBD2. The V gene's germline CDR1 is SGHTA and CDR2 FQGNSA. V was clipped by 5 bases and J by 5 bases; unmatched bases: 3. CDR3 length equals 15 residues.

The chain joins TRBV30 to TRBJ2-3; D could derive from TRBD1 or TRBD2 (5 bases each). In germline, CDR1 is GTSNPN, CDR2 SVGIG (reference sequence). The CDR3 totals 12 residues. V gave up 5 bases and J gave up 0 bases, with 6 bases separating them. The CDR3 bases are TGTGCCTGGGGGGACAGCACAGATACGCAGTATTTT. It specifies CAWGDSTDTQYF.

The V call is TRBV11-2, the J call TRBJ1-6; D is uncertain. The V gene's germline CDR1 is SGHAT and CDR2 FQNNGV. This CDR3 spans 15 amino acids. The V end lost 0 bases, the J end lost 7 bases, and 10 bases lay between the germline ends. Written as DNA, the CDR3 is TGTGCCAGCAGCTTAGAAAGGACGGCAAATTCACCCCTCCACTTT. Amino acids: CASSLERTANSPLHF.

This chain joins TRBV9 and TRBJ2-5; D might be TRBD1 or TRBD2, each matching 5 bases. V was trimmed by 4 bases and J by 5 bases, leaving 9 bases between them. The CDR3 runs 12 residues. The germline V gene encodes CDR1 SGDLS and CDR2 YYNGEE. As DNA, the CDR3 is TGTGCCAGCAGCCCCGAGGGGGAGACCCAGTACTTC. Amino acids: CASSPEGETQYF.

The chain employs TRBV6-5 and TRBJ2-7; the D gene is possibly TRBD1 (7 bases). This CDR3 is built from 14 residues. Germline V gene data show CDR1 as MNHEY and CDR2 as SVGAGI. V lost 3 bases and J 6 bases, leaving 15 bases between the germline ends. The CDR3 reads CASSYEEGAREQYF. CDR3 in DNA: TGTGCCAGCAGTTATGAGGAGGGGGCGCGCGAGCAGTACTTC.

The J gene is TRBJ1-1, the V gene TRBV29-1; perhaps TRBD1 as D (5 bases). The CDR3 consists of 14 residues. Trimming shortened V by 7 bases and J by 1 base, and 16 bases separated the two germline ends. Germline CDR1 and CDR2: SQVTM and ANQGSEA. The CDR3 loop is CSALKGTGNTEAFF. The CDR3 DNA is TGCAGCGCCCTGAAGGGAACAGGGAACACTGAAGCTTTCTTT.

V is TRBV4-3 and J is TRBJ1-1; D may be TRBD1 (5 bases). The CDR3 consists of 12 residues. Trimming removed 3 bases from V and 10 bases from J, with 12 bases in between. Germline V lookup: CDR1 LGHNA, CDR2 YSLEER. CDR3 nucleotides: TGCGCCAGCAGCCAGGAGGGGTGGGGAGCTTTCTTT. It yields the protein CASSQEGWGAFF.

The chain links TRBV25-1 to TRBJ1-1; D remains ambiguous. V was shortened by 8 bases and J by 0 bases, with 4 bases between the two germline ends. Germline CDR1 reads MGHDK; CDR2 reads SYGVNS. CDR3 length: 11 residues. CDR3 DNA sequence: TGTGCCAGCCTTCTGAACACTGAAGCTTTCTTT. As protein: CASLLNTEAFF.

The rearrangement joins TRBV19 to TRBJ1-2; D gene unclear. The V gene's germline CDR1 is LNHDA and CDR2 SQIVND (reference sequence). The germline V and J ends were trimmed by 3 bases and 4 bases, with 15 bases remaining between them. This CDR3 spans 15 amino acids. The CDR3 DNA sequence: TGTGCCAGTAGTATCGGCTATGAGAGGTTCTATGGCTACACCTTC. Its translation is CASSIGYERFYGYTF.

The chain is built from TRBV30 and TRBJ2-4; D not certain. The CDR3 runs to 14 residues. V was pared by 2 bases and J by 0 bases, with 8 bases between. The V gene's germline CDR1 is GTSNPN and CDR2 SVGIG (reference sequence). The CDR3 spells CAWSPLLAKNIQYF. CDR3 coding DNA: TGTGCCTGGAGTCCCCTACTAGCCAAAAACATTCAGTACTTC.

This chain uses TRBV19 with TRBJ1-5; 7 bases map to TRBD1. V gave up 9 bases and J gave up 3 bases; unmatched junction bases: 8. CDR3 length equals 14 residues. Per germline, CDR1 LNHDA and CDR2 SQIVND (reference sequence). The CDR3 coding sequence is TGTGCCAGCCGAGACAGGGAGTACAATCAGCCCCAGCATTTT. Amino acids: CASRDREYNQPQHF. Combining the CDR3 with reference TRBV19 and TRBJ1-5 gives the whole variable domain DGGITQSPKYLFRKEGQNVTLSCEQNLNHDAMYWYRQDPGQGLRLIYYSQIVNDFQKGDIAEGYSVSREKKESFPLTVTSAQKNPTAFYLCASRDREYNQPQHFGDGTRLSIL.

This chain connects TRBV29-1 to TRBJ1-2; weak D call: TRBD1 (5 bases). Germline V lookup: CDR1 SQVTM, CDR2 ANQGSEA. V dropped 2 bases and J dropped 4 bases, with 20 bases sitting between them. The CDR3 has 16 residues. Here the CDR3 DNA reads TGCAGCGTTGAAATTTATAGGGGACCGCAAACCTATGGCTACACCTTC. Protein: CSVEIYRGPQTYGYTF. The entire variable domain, with the rest obtained from reference TRBV29-1 and TRBJ1-2, is as follows: SAVISQKPSRDICQRGTSLTIQCQVDSQVTMMFWYRQQPGQSLTLIATANQGSEATYESGFVIDKFPISRPNLTFSTLTVSNMSPEDSSIYLCSVEIYRGPQTYGYTFGSGTRLTVV.